A selection of T cell receptor beta chains follows, all from one sample in a study of blood T cell repertoires in COVID-19. The method was immunoSEQ multiplex PCR; TCRdb's version includes in-frame clones alone and lacks a portion of them. The sample records nearly 250,000 clones, approximately 82% being singletons. Sequenced material: peripheral blood. The receptors come from a woman aged 80 or over with acute or convalescent COVID-19. Each CDR3 is given with its conserved first and last residue. The D gene is left open where the match is weak. Size tells how often a clone was seen (once, few, many) or the class of an expanded clone, and some rows leave it out.

TRBJ2-3 TRBV29-1 - - TGCAGCTCACAAACTGGGGGGGCGCACACAGATACGCAGTATTTT CSSQTGGAHTDTQYF
TRBJ2-2 TRBV5-1 - TRBD2 TGCGCCAGCGAAAGGGAGGGCGGTGGCACCGGGGAGCTGTTTTTT CASEREGGGTGELFF
TRBJ1-5 TRBV18 - TRBD1 TGTGCCAGCTCACCGACAGGGAATAGCAATCAGCCCCAGCATTTT CASSPTGNSNQPQHF
TRBJ2-7 TRBV27 - - TGTGCCAGCAAGGACTATACCTACGAGCAGTACTTC CASKDYTYEQYF
TRBJ1-6 TRBV5-1 few TRBD1 TGCGCCAGCAGCTCGGACAGGGATTATTCACCCCTCCACTTT CASSSDRDYSPLHF
TRBJ1-3 TRBV28 - - TGTGCCAGCACCACCCCGGCCACAGGGATTTACTCTGGAAACACCATATATTTT CASTTPATGIYSGNTIYF
TRBJ1-2 TRBV27 - TRBD1 TGTGCCAGCAGTTTATCGGCGGGACAGGGATATGGCTACACCTTC CASSLSAGQGYGYTF
TRBJ1-2 TRBV19 - - TGTGCCAGTAGGAACAATCGACAGGATCGGTATGGCTACACCTTC CASRNNRQDRYGYTF
TRBJ1-2 TRBV10-3 - TRBD1 TGTGCCACCCAGACAGGGAACTATGGCTACACCTTC CATQTGNYGYTF
TRBJ1-5 TRBV19 - TRBD1 TGTGCCAGTTCGGGACAGCATAGCAATCAGCCCCAGCATTTT CASSGQHSNQPQHF
TRBJ1-4 TRBV7-8 once TRBD1 TGTGCCAGCAGCTTAGGGACAGGGAGTGAAAAACTGTTTTTT CASSLGTGSEKLFF
TRBJ1-2 TRBV7-9 few - TGTGCCAGCAGCCCCGGACAACTGAACTATGGCTACACCTTC CASSPGQLNYGYTF
TRBJ2-1 TRBV12-3/TRBV12-4 - - TGTGCCAGCAGTTTCTCGGGTGGTGAGCAGTTCTTC CASSFSGGEQFF
TRBJ2-7 TRBV4-2 - TRBD2 TGTGCCAGCAGCCAAGGACTAGCGGGGGTCTACGAGCAGTACTTC CASSQGLAGVYEQYF
TRBJ2-1 TRBV18 few - TGTGCCAGCTCACCATCTAGCACCGACAATGAGCAGTTCTTC CASSPSSTDNEQFF
TRBJ2-1 TRBV18 - TRBD1 TGTGCCAGCTCACCGAGGACAGGGATCAATGAGCAGTTCTTC CASSPRTGINEQFF
TRBJ1-2 TRBV9 - - TGTGCCAGCAGCACCGGGAATAACTATGGCTACACCTTC CASSTGNNYGYTF
TRBJ1-2 TRBV2 - - TGTGCCAGCAGTATCGACACGACCTATGGCTACACCTTC CASSIDTTYGYTF
TRBJ1-3 TRBV18 - TRBD1 TGTGCCAGCTCACGGGACAGCTCTGGAAACACCATATATTTT CASSRDSSGNTIYF
TRBJ2-2 TRBV15 - - TGTGCCACCACCGTGGACAGTGTGGGCGCCGGGGAGCTGTTTTTT CATTVDSVGAGELFF
TRBJ1-2 TRBV6-5 once TRBD1 TGTGCCAGCAGGGACGAAAGACAGGGGGACTATGGCTACACCTTC CASRDERQGDYGYTF
TRBJ1-2 TRBV5-6 - - TGTGCCAGCAGCTTGGCCGGGGGGCGCGGGTACTATGGCTACACCTTC CASSLAGGRGYYGYTF
TRBJ1-2 TRBV25-1 - - TGTGCCAGCAGTGGATCACAGGGACGGAGTGGCTACACCTTC CASSGSQGRSGYTF
TRBJ1-5 TRBV6-1 - - TGTGCCAGCACCCTACAGGGTCAGCCCCAGCATTTT CASTLQGQPQHF
TRBJ2-3 TRBV6-2/TRBV6-3 - - TGTGCCAGCAGTTCCGGGACTCCTCGGAATACGCAGTATTTT CASSSGTPRNTQYF
TRBJ2-5 TRBV7-2 - - TGTGCCAGCAGCTTACGGCAGGGCCGAGTGGAGACCCAGTACTTC CASSLRQGRVETQYF
TRBJ1-1 TRBV5-5 - TRBD1 TGTGCCAGCAGCGGTCTACCGGGACAGGGGGCGGACACTGAAGCTTTCTTT CASSGLPGQGADTEAFF
TRBJ2-2 TRBV6-5 - TRBD1 TGTGCCACGACAGGGGGAAACACCGGGGAGCTGTTTTTT CATTGGNTGELFF
TRBJ2-7 TRBV19 - - TGTGCCAGTACTCGGGACACCGTCGGCGAGCAGTACTTC CASTRDTVGEQYF
TRBJ2-1 TRBV5-4 - - TGTGCCAGCAGCAGCGCGCGGCGGGATGAGCAGTTCTTC CASSSARRDEQFF
TRBJ2-1 TRBV19 - TRBD2 TGTGCCAGTAGTAAGACTAGCGGGACATTTGCTGAGCAGTTCTTC CASSKTSGTFAEQFF
TRBJ1-1 TRBV11-2 - - TGTGCCAGCAGCTTAAGGCCCCGAGGGGAAGCTTTCTTT CASSLRPRGEAFF
TRBJ2-5 TRBV7-2 - TRBD2 TGTGCCAGCAGCCTAGTTAAAGGGACTATAGAGACCCAGTACTTC CASSLVKGTIETQYF
TRBJ2-7 TRBV7-3 - TRBD2 TGTGCCAGCAGCCCCTCTATCGTCCAGCGGGATTCCTACGAGCAGTACTTC CASSPSIVQRDSYEQYF
TRBJ1-4 TRBV19 - - TGTGCCAGTAGGAGCCAGGGGTCTCAGATACTGTTTTTT CASRSQGSQILFF
TRBJ1-2 TRBV7-2 few - TGTGCCAGCAGCTCACAAACAGGGCTCAACTATGGCTACACCTTC CASSSQTGLNYGYTF
TRBJ2-1 TRBV7-2 - - TGTGCCAGCAGCTTATTAAATGAGCAGTTCTTC CASSLLNEQFF
TRBJ1-6 TRBV10-3 - - TGTGCCATCAGTGAGCGCCCGGTGGAGGGCCAGGATTCACCCCTCCACTTT CAISERPVEGQDSPLHF
TRBJ2-1 TRBV15 - TRBD2 TGTGCCACCAGCCTTCGGACTAGCGGATACAATGAGCAGTTCTTC CATSLRTSGYNEQFF
TRBJ1-2 TRBV4-3 few - TGCGCCAGCAGCCAAGATCAGGGGTACTATGGCTACACCTTC CASSQDQGYYGYTF
TRBJ2-1 TRBV5-1 - TRBD2 TGCGCCAGCAGCTTGGGGGCTAGCGGGGTGAACTACAATGAGCAGTTCTTC CASSLGASGVNYNEQFF
TRBJ1-6 TRBV5-6 - - TGTGCCAGCAGAATTACAGCCTCCTCCTATAATTCACCCCTCCACTTT CASRITASSYNSPLHF
TRBJ2-3 TRBV3-1/TRBV3-2 - TRBD1 TGTGCCAGCAGCCGACGGAACAGGGGCTCTAGCACAGATACGCAGTATTTT CASSRRNRGSSTDTQYF
TRBJ2-7 TRBV2 - - TGTGCCAGCAGTGAAAGGGGCAGGAGCCACGAGCAGTACTTC CASSERGRSHEQYF
TRBJ2-1 TRBV7-8 once TRBD1 TGTGCCAGCAGTCTTTCTCGGGACAGGCTTTACAATGAGCAGTTCTTC CASSLSRDRLYNEQFF
TRBJ2-5 TRBV18 - - TGTGCCAGCTCATCTAGTGAGAAAGAGACCCAGTACTTC CASSSSEKETQYF